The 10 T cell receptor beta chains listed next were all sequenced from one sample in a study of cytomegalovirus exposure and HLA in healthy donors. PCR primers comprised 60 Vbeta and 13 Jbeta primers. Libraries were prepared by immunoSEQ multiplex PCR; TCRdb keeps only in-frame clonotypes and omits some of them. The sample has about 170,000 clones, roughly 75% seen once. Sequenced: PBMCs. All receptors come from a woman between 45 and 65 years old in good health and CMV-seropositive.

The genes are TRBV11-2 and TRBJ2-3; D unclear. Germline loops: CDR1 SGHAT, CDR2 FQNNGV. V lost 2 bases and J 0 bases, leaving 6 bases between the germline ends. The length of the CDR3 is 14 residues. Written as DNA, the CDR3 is TGTGCCAGCAGCTTATTTCGTAGCACAGATACGCAGTATTTT. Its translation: CASSLFRSTDTQYF.

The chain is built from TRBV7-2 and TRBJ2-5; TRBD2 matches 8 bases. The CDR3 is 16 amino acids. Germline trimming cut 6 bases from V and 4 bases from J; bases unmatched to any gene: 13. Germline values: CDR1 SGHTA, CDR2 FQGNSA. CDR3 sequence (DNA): TGTGCCAGCAGACCCGTCCGGGGGGGAGTCCGAGAGACCCAGTACTTC. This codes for CASRPVRGGVRETQYF.

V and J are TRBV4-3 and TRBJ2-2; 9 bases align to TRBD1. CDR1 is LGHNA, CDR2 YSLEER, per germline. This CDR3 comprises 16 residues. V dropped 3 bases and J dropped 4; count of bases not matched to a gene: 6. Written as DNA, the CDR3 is TGCGCCAGCAGCCAGCCCGGGACAGGGACCACCGGGGAGCTGTTTTTT. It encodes CASSQPGTGTTGELFF.

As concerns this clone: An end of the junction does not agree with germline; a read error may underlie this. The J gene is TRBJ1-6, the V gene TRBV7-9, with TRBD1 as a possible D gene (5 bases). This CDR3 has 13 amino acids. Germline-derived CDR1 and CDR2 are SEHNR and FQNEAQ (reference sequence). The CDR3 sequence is CSSSLGVGSPLHF. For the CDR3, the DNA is TGTTCCAGCAGCTTAGGGGTCGGGTCACCCCTCCACTTT.

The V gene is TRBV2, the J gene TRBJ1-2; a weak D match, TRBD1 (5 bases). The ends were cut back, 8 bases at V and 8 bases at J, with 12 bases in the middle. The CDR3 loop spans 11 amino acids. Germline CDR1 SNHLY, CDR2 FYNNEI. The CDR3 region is CASRAEGGYTF. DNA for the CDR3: TGTGCCAGCCGGGCGGAGGGGGGCTACACCTTC. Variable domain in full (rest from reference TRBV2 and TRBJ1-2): EPEVTQTPSHQVTQMGQEVILRCVPISNHLYFYWYRQILGQKVEFLVSFYNNEISEKSEIFDDQFSVERPDGSNFTLKIRSTKLEDSAMYFCASRAEGGYTFGSGTRLTVV.

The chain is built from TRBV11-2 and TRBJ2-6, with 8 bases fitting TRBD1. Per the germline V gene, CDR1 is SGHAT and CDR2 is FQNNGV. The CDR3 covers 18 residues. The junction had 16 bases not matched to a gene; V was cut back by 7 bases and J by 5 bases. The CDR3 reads CASTPEGTGVTWANVLTF. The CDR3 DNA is TGTGCCAGCACCCCCGAAGGGACAGGAGTAACCTGGGCCAACGTCCTGACTTTC.

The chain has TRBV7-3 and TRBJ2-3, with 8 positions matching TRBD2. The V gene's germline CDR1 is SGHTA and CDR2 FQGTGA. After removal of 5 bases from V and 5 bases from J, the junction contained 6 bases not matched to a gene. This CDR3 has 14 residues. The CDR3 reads CASSPGTRGDTQYF. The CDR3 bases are TGTGCCAGCAGCCCCGGGACTAGGGGAGATACGCAGTATTTT.

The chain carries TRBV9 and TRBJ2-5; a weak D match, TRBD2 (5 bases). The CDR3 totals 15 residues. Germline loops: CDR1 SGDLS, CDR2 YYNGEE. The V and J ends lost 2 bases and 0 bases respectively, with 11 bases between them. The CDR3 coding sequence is TGTGCCAGCAGCGTCGGGAACATACACCAAGAGACCCAGTACTTC. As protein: CASSVGNIHQETQYF.

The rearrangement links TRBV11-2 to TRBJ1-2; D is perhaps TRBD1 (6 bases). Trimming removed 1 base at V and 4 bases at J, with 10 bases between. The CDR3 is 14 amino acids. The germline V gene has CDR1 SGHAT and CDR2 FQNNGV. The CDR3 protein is CASSLAGVGYGYTF. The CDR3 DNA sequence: TGTGCCAGCAGCTTAGCAGGGGTGGGCTATGGCTACACCTTC.

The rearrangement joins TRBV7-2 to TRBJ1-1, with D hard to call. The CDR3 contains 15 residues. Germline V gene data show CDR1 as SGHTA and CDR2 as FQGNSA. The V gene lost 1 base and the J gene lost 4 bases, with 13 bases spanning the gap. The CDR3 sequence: CASSLERGGSTEAFF. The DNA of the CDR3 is TGTGCCAGCAGCTTAGAGCGGGGAGGAAGCACTGAAGCTTTCTTT.